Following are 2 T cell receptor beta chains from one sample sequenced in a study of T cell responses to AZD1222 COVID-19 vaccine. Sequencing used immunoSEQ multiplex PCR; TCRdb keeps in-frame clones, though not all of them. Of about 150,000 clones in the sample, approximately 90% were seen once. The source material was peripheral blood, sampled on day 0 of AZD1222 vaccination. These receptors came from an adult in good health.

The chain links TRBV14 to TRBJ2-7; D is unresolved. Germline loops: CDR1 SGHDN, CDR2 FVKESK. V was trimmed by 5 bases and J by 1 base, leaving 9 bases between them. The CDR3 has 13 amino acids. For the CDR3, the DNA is TGTGCCAGCAGCTTCGGTTTATCCTACGAGCAGTACTTC. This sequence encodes CASSFGLSYEQYF.

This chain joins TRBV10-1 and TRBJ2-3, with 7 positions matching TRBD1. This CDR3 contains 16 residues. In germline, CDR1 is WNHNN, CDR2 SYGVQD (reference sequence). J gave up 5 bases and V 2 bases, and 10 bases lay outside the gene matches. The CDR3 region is CASSETQGFVGDTQYF. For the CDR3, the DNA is TGCGCCAGCAGTGAGACACAGGGGTTTGTGGGAGATACGCAGTATTTT.